The 27 T cell receptor beta chains given below trace back to one sample, sequenced in a study of shared clonotypes between healthy human individuals. Using immunoSEQ multiplex PCR, the repertoire was profiled, and TCRdb retains in-frame clones only, with some absent. The sample records 2 million to 3 million clones, approximately 93% being singletons. The sequenced sample consisted of naive CD4+ T cells from PBMCs. Subset described: CD45RA+ positively selected. The receptors come from a man aged 18 to 29 in good health. Some clones in this sample may be carry-over from other donors' samples.

The J gene is TRBJ1-5, the V gene TRBV7-8, with D perhaps matching TRBD1 (6 bases). Germline loops: CDR1 SGHVS, CDR2 FQNEAQ. This CDR3 contains 14 residues. Trimming removed 3 bases from V and 11 bases from J, with 17 bases in between. CDR3 DNA: TGTGCCAGCAGCTTGATACAGGGTACGGGGGCCCAGCATTTT. It codes for CASSLIQGTGAQHF.

V is TRBV14 and J is TRBJ2-1; D is ambiguous. CDR1 and CDR2 from the germline V gene are SGHDN and FVKESK. This CDR3 contains 14 residues. The V and J ends lost 1 base and 2 bases respectively, with 6 bases between them. For the CDR3, the DNA is TGTGCCAGCAGCCAAGCCCGGGCCTACAATGAGCAGTTCTTC. Encoded protein: CASSQARAYNEQFF.

The chain recombines TRBV6-5 with TRBJ1-5, with D uncertain. This CDR3 comprises 14 residues. Germline V lookup: CDR1 MNHEY, CDR2 SVGAGI. Trimming shortened V by 6 bases and J by 2 bases, and 11 bases separated the two germline ends. The CDR3 sequence: CASRQRLGNQPQHF. Here the CDR3 DNA reads TGTGCCAGCAGACAACGTCTCGGCAATCAGCCCCAGCATTTT.

This clone appeared once. The chain joins TRBV10-3 to TRBJ2-5; 10 nucleotides line up with TRBD1. Germline CDR1 reads ENHRY; CDR2 reads SYGVKD. This CDR3 is 15 amino acids long. Trimming took 6 bases from V and 2 from J; bases not matched to a gene: 6. CDR3 protein: CAISWDRGGQETQYF. CDR3 DNA: TGTGCCATCAGCTGGGACAGGGGAGGGCAAGAGACCCAGTACTTC.

The chain carries TRBV5-8 and TRBJ2-7; D ambiguous. The V and J ends lost 0 bases and 3 bases respectively, with 7 bases between them. The germline V gene has CDR1 SGHTS and CDR2 YDEGEE. The CDR3 loop spans 13 amino acids. As DNA, the CDR3 is TGTGCCAGCAGCTTGGTGGGTCTCTACGAGCAGTACTTC. Translation gives CASSLVGLYEQYF.

The count of this clone is one. The chain recombines TRBV2 with TRBJ1-2; 8 bases align to TRBD1. Germline V CDR1 and CDR2: SNHLY, FYNNEI. The V segment lost 6 bases and the J segment 5 bases; nucleotides outside the gene matches: 11. CDR3 size: 15 residues. DNA for the CDR3: TGTGCCAGCAGCAAGGAGACAGGGGTCTCGTATGGCTACACCTTC. It encodes CASSKETGVSYGYTF.

This rearrangement joins TRBV7-2 to TRBJ2-5; D is unclear. Germline loops: CDR1 SGHTA, CDR2 FQGNSA. V lost 6 bases and J 1 base, leaving 6 bases between the germline ends. This CDR3 comprises 12 residues. CDR3 in DNA: TGTGCCAGCAGTTGGTTCCAAGAGACCCAGTACTTC. This translates into CASSWFQETQYF. Combining the CDR3 with reference TRBV7-2 and TRBJ2-5 gives the whole variable domain GAGVSQSPSNKVTEKGKDVELRCDPISGHTALYWYRQSLGQGLEFLIYFQGNSAPDKSGLPSDRFSAERTGGSVSTLTIQRTQQEDSAVYLCASSWFQETQYFGPGTRLLVL.

The chain links TRBV28 to TRBJ1-5; tentative D call: TRBD1 (5 bases). The CDR3 consists of 13 residues. V was clipped by 10 bases and J by 4 bases, with 14 bases between them. In germline, CDR1 is MDHEN, CDR2 SYDVKM. The CDR3 coding sequence is TGTGCCACCGAGACAGTTTTAAATCAGCCCCAGCATTTT. Its translation: CATETVLNQPQHF.

V gene TRBV7-8 combines with J gene TRBJ2-3, with 8 bases fitting TRBD1. V lost 2 bases, J lost 0 bases, and 13 bases stayed unmatched. The CDR3 is 19 amino acids. Per the germline V gene, CDR1 is SGHVS and CDR2 is FQNEAQ. In DNA, the CDR3 is TGTGCCAGCAGCTTATTCCGGGACAGGCGGACAACTAGCACAGATACGCAGTATTTT. This encodes CASSLFRDRRTTSTDTQYF.

The V gene is TRBV9, the J gene TRBJ1-1, with TRBD1 as a possible D gene (6 bases). Deletions cut 1 base from V and 1 base from J, with 11 bases between. CDR1 and CDR2 from the germline V gene are SGDLS and YYNGEE. CDR3 length: 15 amino acids. The CDR3 nucleotides are TGTGCCAGCAGCGTATCTCCACAGGGGAACACTGAAGCTTTCTTT. Amino acid sequence: CASSVSPQGNTEAFF.

This chain uses TRBV7-3 with TRBJ2-2, with 7 nucleotides matching TRBD2. In germline, CDR1 is SGHTA, CDR2 FQGTGA. V lost 9 bases, J lost 0 bases, and 7 bases stayed unmatched. This CDR3 region has 15 residues. The CDR3 sequence is CASTSGTSNTGELFF. The CDR3 DNA reads TGTGCCAGTACAAGCGGGACCTCGAACACCGGGGAGCTGTTTTTT. The complete variable domain, with remaining parts taken from reference TRBV7-3 and TRBJ2-2, reads GAGVSQTPSNKVTEKGKYVELRCDPISGHTALYWYRQSLGQGPEFLIYFQGTGAADDSGLPNDRFFAVRPEGSVSTLKIQRTERGDSAVYLCASTSGTSNTGELFFGEGSRLTVL.

The genes are TRBV10-1 and TRBJ2-3; possible D gene TRBD2, 6 bases. This CDR3 contains 14 residues. Trimming removed 2 bases from V and 5 bases from J, with 11 bases in between. Germline V lookup: CDR1 WNHNN, CDR2 SYGVQD (reference sequence). CDR3 in DNA: TGCGCCAGCAGTGAGCGACTAGAGGAAGATACGCAGTATTTT. It specifies CASSERLEEDTQYF.

The chain has TRBV11-2 and TRBJ1-2; 12 nucleotides agree with TRBD1. The CDR3 has 16 amino acids. From germline, CDR1 is SGHAT and CDR2 FQNNGV. Trimming removed 5 bases from V and 4 bases from J; junction bases left unmatched: 8. Here the CDR3 reads CASSPPGTGGLYGYTF. In DNA, the CDR3 is TGTGCCAGCAGCCCGCCCGGGACAGGGGGCCTCTATGGCTACACCTTC.

A remark on this clone: The sample holds other DNA sequences that translate to the same CDR3. This sequence joins TRBV19 and TRBJ1-1, with D possibly TRBD1 on 6 matching bases. This CDR3 is built from 13 residues. The V end was cut by 0 bases, the J end by 4 bases, with 6 bases between. The germline V gene has CDR1 LNHDA and CDR2 SQIVND (reference sequence). DNA for the CDR3: TGTGCCAGTAGTATAGAAGGGGGCACTGAAGCTTTCTTT. Protein: CASSIEGGTEAFF.

The V gene is TRBV7-8, the J gene TRBJ1-1; D is ambiguous. V lost 5 bases and J lost 9, with 13 bases in between. This CDR3 is built from 12 residues. CDR1 is SGHVS, CDR2 FQNEAQ, per germline. DNA of the CDR3: TGTGCCAGCAGCAAAAACCGGGAGCAAGCTTTCTTT. Residues: CASSKNREQAFF. The whole variable domain, remainder taken from reference TRBV7-8 and TRBJ1-1, is GAGVSQSPRYKVAKRGQDVALRCDPISGHVSLFWYQQALGQGPEFLTYFQNEAQLDKSGLPSDRFFAERPEGSVSTLKIQRTQQEDSAVYLCASSKNREQAFFGQGTRLTVV.

In the case of this clone: The sample carries other DNA sequences with the same CDR3. The chain carries TRBV6-1 and TRBJ1-1; TRBD1 matches 7 bases. CDR1 is MNHNS, CDR2 SASEGT, per germline. V dropped 5 bases and J dropped 4; count of bases not matched to a gene: 1. CDR3 length equals 12 residues. CDR3 residues: CASSTGATEAFF. The CDR3 coding sequence is TGTGCCAGCAGTACAGGGGCCACTGAAGCTTTCTTT.

The chain joins TRBV7-2 to TRBJ1-1, with TRBD1 matching 8 bases. Germline values: CDR1 SGHTA, CDR2 FQGNSA. After removal of 5 bases from V and 1 base from J, the junction contained 9 bases not matched to a gene. The CDR3 spans 16 residues. Written as DNA, the CDR3 is TGTGCCAGCAGCGCAAACAGGGGGGACAGGAACACTGAAGCTTTCTTT. The encoded protein is CASSANRGDRNTEAFF.

V and J are TRBV18 and TRBJ2-7, with D possibly being TRBD1 (6 bases). The V gene's germline CDR1 is KGHSH and CDR2 LQKENI. This CDR3 comprises 17 residues. Trimming removed 1 base at V and 2 bases at J, with 18 bases between. CDR3 sequence reads: CASSPRPVHQGPYEQYF. The CDR3 DNA sequence: TGTGCCAGCTCACCACGCCCGGTCCATCAGGGGCCCTACGAGCAGTACTTC.

The chain uses TRBV19 and TRBJ1-4; 8 bases map to TRBD1. This CDR3 contains 14 residues. V dropped 9 bases and J dropped 5; count of bases not matched to a gene: 8. Germline CDR1 reads LNHDA; CDR2 reads SQIVND (reference sequence). The CDR3 nucleotides are TGTGCCAGAGTTGGACAGGGCCAAAATGAAAAACTGTTTTTT. It codes for CARVGQGQNEKLFF.

The chain links TRBV4-1 to TRBJ1-4; TRBD1 matches at 7 bases. The CDR3 spans 14 residues. From germline, CDR1 is MGHRA and CDR2 YSYEKL. V trimming: 4 bases; J trimming: 5 bases; junction bases outside the gene matches: 4. The CDR3 is CASSREGQNEKLFF. In DNA form, the CDR3 reads TGCGCCAGCAGCCGCGAGGGACAGAATGAAAAACTGTTTTTT.

The rearrangement uses TRBV10-3 and TRBJ2-7; 9 bases line up with TRBD2. This CDR3 contains 16 residues. Unmatched junction bases numbered 6, after V lost 0 bases and J lost 3 bases. Germline loops: CDR1 ENHRY, CDR2 SYGVKD. The CDR3 nucleotides are TGTGCCATCAGTGAGTCCGGGACTAGCCGATTCTACGAGCAGTACTTC. Residues: CAISESGTSRFYEQYF.

The rearrangement joins TRBV28 to TRBJ2-7; D possibly uses TRBD1 or TRBD2 (6 bases each). The germline V and J ends were trimmed by 5 bases and 6 bases, with 20 bases remaining between them. The CDR3 is made up of 15 amino acids. Germline V gene sequence: CDR1 MDHEN, CDR2 SYDVKM. The CDR3 here is CASSPLRGLGGEQYF. The CDR3 coding sequence is TGTGCCAGCAGTCCACTCCGGGGGCTCGGAGGCGAGCAGTACTTC.

V is TRBV5-1 and J is TRBJ2-1; TRBD1 agrees at 11 bases. This CDR3 is 14 amino acids long. Looked up from germline, CDR1 is SGHRS and CDR2 is YFSETQ. Trimming removed 4 bases from V and 8 bases from J; junction bases left unmatched: 5. CDR3 DNA sequence: TGCGCCAGCAGCCATGGACAGGGGGCGGATGAGCAGTTCTTC. Translation gives CASSHGQGADEQFF.

The rearrangement uses TRBV30 and TRBJ2-1; D is ambiguous. Trimming cost V 4 bases and J 8 bases, with 9 bases left between them. Germline V CDR1 and CDR2: GTSNPN, SVGIG (reference sequence). The CDR3 totals 11 residues. For the CDR3, the DNA is TGTGCCTGGAATGGTAACGATGAGCAGTTCTTC. It is translated as CAWNGNDEQFF.

The rearrangement links TRBV25-1 to TRBJ2-5, with 9 bases aligning to TRBD1. TRBJ2-7 explains the end of the DNA better; the J call may be wrong. The germline V gene encodes CDR1 MGHDK and CDR2 SYGVNS. CDR3 size: 16 residues. CDR3 protein: CASSEARGDRAYEQYF. In DNA, the CDR3 is TGTGCCAGCAGTGAAGCGAGGGGGGACAGGGCCTACGAGCAGTACTTC.

The chain is built from TRBV4-1 and TRBJ2-7; 9 bases align to TRBD1. The V gene's germline CDR1 is MGHRA and CDR2 YSYEKL. CDR3 length: 16 residues. The ends lost 2 bases at V and 3 bases at J; junction bases unmatched: 8. The CDR3 sequence: CASSQPGTGNYYEQYF. For the CDR3, the DNA is TGCGCCAGCAGCCAACCCGGGACAGGGAATTACTACGAGCAGTACTTC.

The chain is built from TRBV10-3 and TRBJ2-7; 13 bases map to TRBD2. The germline V gene has CDR1 ENHRY and CDR2 SYGVKD. The CDR3 consists of 16 residues. V trimming: 6 bases; J trimming: 2 bases; junction bases outside the gene matches: 7. DNA for the CDR3: TGTGCCATCAGGGGAGGGACTAGCGGGAAGACCTACGAGCAGTACTTC. Its translation: CAIRGGTSGKTYEQYF.